This TCR beta chain was sequenced in a study of T cell repertoires in cytomegalovirus infection. Study context: CMV epitopes, recently identified HLA-C-restricted and well-studied HLA-B-restricted, were used. Based on public TCR beta signatures, there were indications of CMV infection and of a matching HLA type.

TCRdb re-called the reads through MiXCR, storing one row per CDR3 protein. The sample includes about 830,000 distinct CDR3 sequences, roughly 33% of them seen just once. In regard to this clonotype: The antigen remains unidentified.

Overall study findings and caveats: HLA-C-restricted CMV-specific TCR beta clonotypes were dominant in the ex vivo response.

Sequencing used cultured CD8+ T cells from PBMCs, obtained from culture after CMV antigen stimulation. This TCR was sampled from a human donor in good health (CMV status not recorded). Some clones in this sample may be carry-over from other donors' samples.

This CDR3 is CASSLPVSDRGNDEQYF. CDR3 nucleotide sequence: TGTGCCAGCAGTTTACCCGTCTCTGACAGGGGGAACGACGAGCAGTACTTC. The rearrangement joins TRBV27 to TRBJ2-7; TRBD1 matches 9 bases. The CDR3 loop spans 17 amino acids. The germline V gene has CDR1 MNHEY and CDR2 SMNVEV (reference sequence). V lost 2 bases, J lost 5 bases, and 13 bases stayed unmatched.